The T cell receptor (beta chain) described here comes from a study of OX40 agonist ivuxolimab in advanced cancers. The assay was immunoSEQ multiplex PCR, and TCRdb's table has in-frame clones only and misses some. The sample records approximately 82,000 clones, approximately 86% being singletons. In regard to this clone: What it binds is unknown.

Study-wide results and limits: CD4+ and CD8+ blood T cells expanded clonally by week 6 at 0.1 to 3.0 mg/kg.

The J segment lost 0 bases and the V segment lost 3 bases, leaving 1 base of the junction unmatched. The CDR3 loop spans 15 amino acids. Per the germline V gene, CDR1 is SGHNT and CDR2 is YENEEA. The J gene is TRBJ2-3, the V gene TRBV11-3; 9 bases are a match to TRBD1. This clonotype was obtained from an adult with an advanced solid tumor such as melanoma, head and neck, liver or kidney cancer. This specimen was CD4+ or CD8+ T cells sorted from blood, taken in a trial of the OX40 agonist ivuxolimab. CDR3 region: CASSFGTGSTDTQYF. CDR3 DNA sequence: TGTGCCAGCAGCTTTGGGACAGGGAGCACAGATACGCAGTATTTT.